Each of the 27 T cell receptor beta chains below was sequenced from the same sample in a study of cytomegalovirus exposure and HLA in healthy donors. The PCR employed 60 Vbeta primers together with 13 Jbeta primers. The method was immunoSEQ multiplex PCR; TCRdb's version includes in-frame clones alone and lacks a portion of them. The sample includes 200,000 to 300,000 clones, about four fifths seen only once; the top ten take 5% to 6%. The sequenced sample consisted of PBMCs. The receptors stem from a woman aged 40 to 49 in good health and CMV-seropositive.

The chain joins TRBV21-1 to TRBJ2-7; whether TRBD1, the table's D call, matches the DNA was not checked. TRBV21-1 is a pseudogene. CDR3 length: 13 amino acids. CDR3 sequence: CASSHPVAYEQYF. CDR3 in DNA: TGTGCCAGCAGCCACCCAGTCGCCTACGAGCAGTACTTC.

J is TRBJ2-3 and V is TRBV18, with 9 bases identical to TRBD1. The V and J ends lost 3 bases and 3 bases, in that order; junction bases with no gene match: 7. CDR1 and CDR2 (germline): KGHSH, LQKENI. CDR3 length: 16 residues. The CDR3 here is CASSPVGQGRTDTQYF. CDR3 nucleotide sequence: TGTGCCAGCTCACCGGTGGGACAGGGTAGGACAGATACGCAGTATTTT. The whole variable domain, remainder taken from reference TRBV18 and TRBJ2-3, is NAGVMQNPRHLVRRRGQEARLRCSPMKGHSHVYWYRQLPEEGLKFMVYLQKENIIDESGMPKERFSAEFPKEGPSILRIQQVVRGDSAAYFCASSPVGQGRTDTQYFGPGTRLTVL.

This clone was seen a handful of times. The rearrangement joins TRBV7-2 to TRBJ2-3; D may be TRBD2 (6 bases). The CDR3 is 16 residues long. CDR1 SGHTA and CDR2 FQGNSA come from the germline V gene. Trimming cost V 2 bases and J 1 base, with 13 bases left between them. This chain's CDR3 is CASSLYGGVGTDTQYF. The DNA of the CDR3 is TGTGCCAGCAGCTTATATGGCGGGGTAGGCACAGATACGCAGTATTTT.

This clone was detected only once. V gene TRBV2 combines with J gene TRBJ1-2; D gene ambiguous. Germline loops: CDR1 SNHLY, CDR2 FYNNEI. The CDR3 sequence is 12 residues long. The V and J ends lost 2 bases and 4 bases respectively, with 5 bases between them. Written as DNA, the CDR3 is TGTGCCAGCAGTGAATATCCCTATGGCTACACCTTC. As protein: CASSEYPYGYTF.

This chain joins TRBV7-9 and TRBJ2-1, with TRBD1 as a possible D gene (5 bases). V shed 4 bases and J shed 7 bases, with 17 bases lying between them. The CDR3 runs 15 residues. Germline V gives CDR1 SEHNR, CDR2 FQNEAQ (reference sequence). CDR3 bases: TGTGCCAGCAGCTCTTCAGTCAGGGCGAGGAATGAGCAGTTCTTC. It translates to CASSSSVRARNEQFF. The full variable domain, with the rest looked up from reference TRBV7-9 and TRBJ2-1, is DTGVSQNPRHKITKRGQNVTFRCDPISEHNRLYWYRQTLGQGPEFLTYFQNEAQLEKSRLLSDRFSAERPKGSFSTLEIQRTEQGDSAMYLCASSSSVRARNEQFFGPGTRLTVL.

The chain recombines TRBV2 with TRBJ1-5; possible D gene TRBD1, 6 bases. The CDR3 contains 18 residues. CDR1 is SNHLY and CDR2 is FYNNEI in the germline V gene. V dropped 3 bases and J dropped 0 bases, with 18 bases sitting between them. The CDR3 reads CASSESAGAVYSNQPQHF. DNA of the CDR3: TGTGCCAGCAGTGAGAGCGCAGGGGCGGTATATAGCAATCAGCCCCAGCATTTT.

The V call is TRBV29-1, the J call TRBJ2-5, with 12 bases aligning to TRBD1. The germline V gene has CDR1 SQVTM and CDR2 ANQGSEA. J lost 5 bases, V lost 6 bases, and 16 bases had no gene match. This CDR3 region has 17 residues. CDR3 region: CSVIPAPGQGARETQYF. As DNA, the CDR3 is TGCAGCGTCATACCCGCACCGGGACAGGGGGCAAGGGAGACCCAGTACTTC.

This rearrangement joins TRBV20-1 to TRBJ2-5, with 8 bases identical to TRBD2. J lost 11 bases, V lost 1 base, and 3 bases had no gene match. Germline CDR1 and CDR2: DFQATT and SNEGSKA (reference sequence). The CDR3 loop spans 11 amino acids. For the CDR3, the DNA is TGCAGTGCTAGAGGACAGCGGGAGCAGTACTTC. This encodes CSARGQREQYF.

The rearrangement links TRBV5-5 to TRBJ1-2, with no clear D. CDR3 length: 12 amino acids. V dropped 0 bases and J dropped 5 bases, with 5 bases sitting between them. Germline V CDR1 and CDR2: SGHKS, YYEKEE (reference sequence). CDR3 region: CASSLGAYGYTF. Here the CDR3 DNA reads TGTGCCAGCAGCTTGGGGGCATATGGCTACACCTTC.

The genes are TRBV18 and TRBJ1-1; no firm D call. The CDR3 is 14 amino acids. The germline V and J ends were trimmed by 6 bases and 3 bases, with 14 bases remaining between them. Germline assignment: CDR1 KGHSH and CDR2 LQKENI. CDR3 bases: TGTGCCAGCTCTCGAGGGTTTAAGGACACTGAAGCTTTCTTT. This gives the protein CASSRGFKDTEAFF.

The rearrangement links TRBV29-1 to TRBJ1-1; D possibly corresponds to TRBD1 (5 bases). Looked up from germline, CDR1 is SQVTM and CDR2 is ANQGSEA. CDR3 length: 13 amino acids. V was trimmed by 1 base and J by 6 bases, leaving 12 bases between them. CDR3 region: CSVEVRGIAEAFF. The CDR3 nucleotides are TGCAGCGTTGAAGTGCGGGGGATCGCTGAAGCTTTCTTT.

CDR3 loop: CASSSRGLAGTNEQFF. The DNA of the CDR3 is TGTGCCAGCAGCTCCCGCGGACTAGCGGGAACCAATGAGCAGTTCTTC. The rearrangement joins TRBV11-3 to TRBJ2-1; 12 bases line up with TRBD2. CDR1 and CDR2 from the germline V gene are SGHNT and YENEEA. Losses at the gene ends were 4 bases for V and 6 bases for J; bases not matched to a gene: 7. CDR3 length equals 16 residues.

The CDR3 sequence is CASSADRGLYEQYF. The CDR3 region has the DNA TGTGCCAGCAGTGCGGACAGGGGCCTCTACGAGCAGTACTTC. The chain joins TRBV6-5 to TRBJ2-7; 9 bases are shared with TRBD1. Germline CDR1 and CDR2: MNHEY and SVGAGI. Trimming took 5 bases from V and 3 from J; bases not matched to a gene: 5. The CDR3 spans 14 residues.

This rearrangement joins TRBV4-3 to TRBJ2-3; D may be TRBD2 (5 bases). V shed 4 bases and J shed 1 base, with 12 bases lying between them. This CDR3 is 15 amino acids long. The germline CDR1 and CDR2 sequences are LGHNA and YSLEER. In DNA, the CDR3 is TGCGCCAGCAGCCCTCGAAACGGGGGCACAGATACGCAGTATTTT. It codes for CASSPRNGGTDTQYF.

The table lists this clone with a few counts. This CDR3 reads CAWGRTGATEAFF. The CDR3 nucleotides read TGTGCCTGGGGCCGAACAGGGGCCACTGAAGCTTTCTTT. The chain employs TRBV30 and TRBJ1-1; TRBD1 aligns across 7 bases. CDR3 length: 13 residues. The V gene end was trimmed by 5 bases and the J gene end by 4 bases; junction bases not matched to a gene: 7. The germline V gene has CDR1 GTSNPN and CDR2 SVGIG (reference sequence).

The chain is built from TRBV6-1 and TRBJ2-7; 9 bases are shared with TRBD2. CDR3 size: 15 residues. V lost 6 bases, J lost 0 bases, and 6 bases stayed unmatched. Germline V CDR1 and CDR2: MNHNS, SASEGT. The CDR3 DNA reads TGTGCCAGCAGGACGACTAGCGGCTTCTCCTACGAGCAGTACTTC. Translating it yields CASRTTSGFSYEQYF.

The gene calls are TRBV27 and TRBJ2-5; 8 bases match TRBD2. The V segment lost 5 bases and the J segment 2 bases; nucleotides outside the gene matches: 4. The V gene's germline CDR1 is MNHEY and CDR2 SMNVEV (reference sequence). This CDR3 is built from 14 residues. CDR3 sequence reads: CASSAGLVQETQYF. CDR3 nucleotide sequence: TGTGCCAGCAGTGCGGGACTAGTTCAAGAGACCCAGTACTTC.

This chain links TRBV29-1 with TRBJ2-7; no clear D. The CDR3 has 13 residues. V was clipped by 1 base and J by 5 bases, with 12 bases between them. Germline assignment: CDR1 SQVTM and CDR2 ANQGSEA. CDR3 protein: CSVEGLGVHEQYF. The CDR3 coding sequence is TGCAGCGTTGAAGGCCTGGGCGTCCACGAGCAGTACTTC.

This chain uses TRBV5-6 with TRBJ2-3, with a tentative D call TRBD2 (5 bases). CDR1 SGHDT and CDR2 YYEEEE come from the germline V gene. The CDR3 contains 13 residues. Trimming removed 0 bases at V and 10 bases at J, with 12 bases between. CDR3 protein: CASSLGTSGAQYF. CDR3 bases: TGTGCCAGCAGCTTGGGAACCTCCGGGGCGCAGTATTTT. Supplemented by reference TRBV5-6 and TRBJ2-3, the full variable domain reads DAGVTQSPTHLIKTRGQQVTLRCSPKSGHDTVSWYQQALGQGPQFIFQYYEEEERQRGNFPDRFSGHQFPNYSSELNVNALLLGDSALYLCASSLGTSGAQYFGPGTRLTVL.

CDR3 protein: CAISDSQYYGYTF. The CDR3 DNA follows: TGTGCCATCAGTGACTCACAGTACTATGGCTACACCTTC. The V gene is TRBV10-3, the J gene TRBJ1-2; D gene ambiguous. The CDR3 extends over 13 amino acids. Between the trimmed V and J ends, which lost 3 bases and 3 bases, there was a span of 8 bases. Germline CDR1 and CDR2: ENHRY and SYGVKD.

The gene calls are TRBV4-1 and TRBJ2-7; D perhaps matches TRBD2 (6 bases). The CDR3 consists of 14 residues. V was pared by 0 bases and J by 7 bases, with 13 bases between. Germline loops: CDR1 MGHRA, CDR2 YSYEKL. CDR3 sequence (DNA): TGCGCCAGCAGCCAAGACGGGAGTGCGGGGGAGCAGTACTTC. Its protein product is CASSQDGSAGEQYF.

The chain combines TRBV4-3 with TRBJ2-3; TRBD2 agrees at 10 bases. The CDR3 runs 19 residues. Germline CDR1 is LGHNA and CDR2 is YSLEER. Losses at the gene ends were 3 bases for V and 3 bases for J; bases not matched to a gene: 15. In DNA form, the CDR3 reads TGCGCCAGCAGCCAGGGCCATAGCGGGGGGACGTCAGAAACAGATACGCAGTATTTT. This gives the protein CASSQGHSGGTSETDTQYF.

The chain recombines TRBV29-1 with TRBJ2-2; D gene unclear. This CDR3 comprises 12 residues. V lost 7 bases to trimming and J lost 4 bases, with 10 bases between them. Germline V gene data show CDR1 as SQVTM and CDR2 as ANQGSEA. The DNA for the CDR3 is TGCAGCGCTACTTATACCACCGGGGAGCTGTTTTTT. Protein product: CSATYTTGELFF.

DNA for the CDR3: TGTGCCAGCAGTTCCGGACAGGGGGGTGAAAAACTGTTTTTT. Translating it yields CASSSGQGGEKLFF. The chain employs TRBV6-6 and TRBJ1-4; 10 bases are a match to TRBD1. This CDR3 is built from 14 residues. Trimming took 4 bases from V and 7 from J; bases not matched to a gene: 3. Germline V gene lookup returns CDR1 MNHNY and CDR2 SVGAGI (reference sequence).

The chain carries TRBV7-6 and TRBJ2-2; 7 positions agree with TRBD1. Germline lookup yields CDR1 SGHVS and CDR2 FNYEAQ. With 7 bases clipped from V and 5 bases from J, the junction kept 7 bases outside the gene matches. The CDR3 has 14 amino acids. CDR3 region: CASNPGGRTGELFF. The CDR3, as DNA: TGTGCCAGCAATCCAGGGGGACGGACCGGGGAGCTGTTTTTT. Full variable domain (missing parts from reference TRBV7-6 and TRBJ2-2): GAGVSQSPRYKVTKRGQDVALRCDPISGHVSLYWYRQALGQGPEFLTYFNYEAQQDKSGLPNDRFSAERPEGSISTLTIQRTEQRDSAMYRCASNPGGRTGELFFGEGSRLTVL.

CDR3 amino acids: CASSPLRGNGYTF. The CDR3 DNA sequence: TGTGCCAGCAGCCCCCTCAGGGGCAATGGCTACACCTTC. The chain carries TRBV14 and TRBJ1-2; perhaps TRBD1 as D (6 bases). V was cut by 4 bases and J by 6 bases, with 12 bases left in between. The CDR3 has 13 residues. CDR1 and CDR2 from the germline V gene are SGHDN and FVKESK.

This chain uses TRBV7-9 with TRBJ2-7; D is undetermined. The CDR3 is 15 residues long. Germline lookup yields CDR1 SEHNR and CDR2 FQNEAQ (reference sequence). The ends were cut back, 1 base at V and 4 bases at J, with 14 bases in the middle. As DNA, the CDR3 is TGTGCCAGCAGCTTAGGTCTGCCGGAGACTTACGAGCAGTACTTC. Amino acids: CASSLGLPETYEQYF.